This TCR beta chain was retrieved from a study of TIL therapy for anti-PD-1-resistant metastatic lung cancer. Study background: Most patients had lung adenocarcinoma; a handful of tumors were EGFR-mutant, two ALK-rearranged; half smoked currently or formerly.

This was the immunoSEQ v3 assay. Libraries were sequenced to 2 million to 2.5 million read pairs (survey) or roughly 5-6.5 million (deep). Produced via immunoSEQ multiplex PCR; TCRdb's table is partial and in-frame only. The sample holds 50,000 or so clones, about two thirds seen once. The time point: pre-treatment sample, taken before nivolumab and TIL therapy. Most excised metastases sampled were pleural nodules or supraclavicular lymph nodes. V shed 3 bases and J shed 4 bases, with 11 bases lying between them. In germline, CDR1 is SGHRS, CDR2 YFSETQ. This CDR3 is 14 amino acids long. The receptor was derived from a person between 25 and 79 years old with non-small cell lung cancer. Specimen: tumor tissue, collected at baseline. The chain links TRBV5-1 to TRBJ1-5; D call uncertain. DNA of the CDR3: TGCGCCAGCAGCTCCGGGCTGCGAAATCAGCCCCAGCATTTT. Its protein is CASSSGLRNQPQHF. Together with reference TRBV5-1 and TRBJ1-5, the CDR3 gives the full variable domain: KAGVTQTPRYLIKTRGQQVTLSCSPISGHRSVSWYQQTPGQGLQFLFEYFSETQRNKGNFPGRFSGRQFSNSRSEMNVSTLELGDSALYLCASSSGLRNQPQHFGDGTRLSIL.